Detailed here is one T cell receptor (beta chain). What it binds is not known. Produced via immunoSEQ multiplex PCR; TCRdb's table is partial and in-frame only. The data contain some 87,000 clones, about 90% of them singletons. The data were taken from a study of T cell responses to AZD1222 COVID-19 vaccine. Findings and caveats of the study: Donors were mostly white British, more females; clonal diversity possibly underestimated. It was only after the peak T cell response that any repertoires were sampled.

This receptor was obtained from an adult in good health. This sample comprised peripheral blood, obtained on day 0 of MenACWY control vaccination.

The CDR3 loop is CASSPSGSQDYGYTF. CDR3 nucleotides: TGTGCCAGCTCACCATCCGGGTCTCAGGACTATGGCTACACCTTC. V gene TRBV18 combines with J gene TRBJ1-2; no definite D call. CDR1 and CDR2 from the germline V gene are KGHSH and LQKENI. The CDR3 covers 15 residues. The V end lost 2 bases, the J end lost 3 bases, and 13 bases lay between the germline ends.